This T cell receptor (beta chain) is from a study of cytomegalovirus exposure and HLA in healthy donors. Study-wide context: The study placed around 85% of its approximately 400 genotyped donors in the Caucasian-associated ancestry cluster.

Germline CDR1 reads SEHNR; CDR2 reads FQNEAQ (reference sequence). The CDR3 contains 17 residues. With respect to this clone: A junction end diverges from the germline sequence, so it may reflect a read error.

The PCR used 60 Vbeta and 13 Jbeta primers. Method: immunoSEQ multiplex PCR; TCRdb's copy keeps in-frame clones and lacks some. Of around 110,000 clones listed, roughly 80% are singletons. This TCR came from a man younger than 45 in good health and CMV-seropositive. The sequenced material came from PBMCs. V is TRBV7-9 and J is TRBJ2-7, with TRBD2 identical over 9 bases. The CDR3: CSSSAPLPAGGSYEQYF. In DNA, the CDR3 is TGTTCCAGCAGCGCCCCTCTGCCAGCGGGGGGCTCCTACGAGCAGTACTTC.